This note documents a single TCR delta chain sequence. Antigen unknown. The sorted cells were CD3+ Vdelta1+ Vdelta2- thymocytes from alphabeta-depleted thymus. Vdelta1+ thymocyte sorts reached between about 97% and 99.6% purity. The data are from a study of Vδ1+ human thymocytes. Sequences come from RNA converted to cDNA by reverse transcription. The CDR3 regions were amplified by multiplex PCR from V-gene primers to a constant-region primer. TCRdb reapplied CATT to the multiplex PCR reads. There are 70,000 or so delta-chain clones in the sample; around 35% occur only once, and roughly 0.25% lies in the top ten. In germline, CDR1 is TSWWSYY, CDR2 QGS. V was clipped by 2 bases and J by 0 bases; unmatched bases: 6. The CDR3 extends over 16 amino acids. Findings of the study overall: Bulk data may be misread because of unexpected Vdelta2 sequences. Thymic delta-chain repertoires held about 20% Vdelta2 sequences and few Vdelta3, despite high sort purity. Thymic TRG and TRD repertoires appeared highly polyclonal, with Gaussian CDR3 length distributions.

Sequencing used Vdelta1+ gamma-delta thymocytes from the thymus. The sample's subset: FACS-sorted CD3+ TCRalphabeta- TCRVdelta1+ TCRVdelta2- thymocytes. The TCR was taken from a boy younger than two who had congenital heart surgery. The genes are TRDV1 and TRDJ1; TRDD3 aligns across 7 bases. In DNA, the CDR3 is TGTGCTCTTGGGGAAACTGGGATACTCAACACCGATAAACTCATCTTT. Its protein is CALGETGILNTDKLIF.